This T cell receptor (beta chain) was documented in a study of beta chain features in type 1 diabetes. This CDR3 spans 12 amino acids. Germline assignment: CDR1 LNHNV and CDR2 YYDKDF (reference sequence). V was shortened by 2 bases and J by 5 bases, with 5 bases between the two germline ends. Study results and caveats: The study found moderately but significantly shorter TCRB CDR3s in all four CD4+ subsets of Type 1 diabetes patients. Comparison showed that naive, central memory and Treg TCRB repertoires appeared more similar among patients than among healthy donors. Cells with high TCR expression could be over-represented when cDNA is sequenced.

The table lists this clone with a few counts. Its specificity is unknown. Reverse transcribing all isolated RNA meant expressed TCRB transcripts were sequenced. TCRdb's table, derived via immunoSEQ multiplex PCR, lists solely in-frame clones and lacks some. The data contain 200,000 to 300,000 clones, about a fifth of them seen just once; the ten biggest clones take up 0.028%. Sequencing was carried out using naive CD4+ T cells from blood. This clonotype originated in a woman in her thirties or forties with type 1 diabetes. The chain joins TRBV15 to TRBJ2-3, with TRBD1 as a possible D gene (5 bases). This chain's CDR3 is CATSRQGDTQYF. CDR3 DNA: TGTGCCACCAGCAGACAGGGAGATACGCAGTATTTT.